This T cell receptor (beta chain) was captured in a study of blood T cells in healthy people across ages. This clonotype was counted between two and nine times. Germline is not matched at one junction end, which may reflect a read error. Each sample yielded at least 6 million isolated PBMCs. The CDR3 spans 15 residues. The germline gives CDR1 MDHEN, CDR2 SYDVKM. For the second PCR, which ran for 7 to 11 cycles, a sample-barcoded 5' primer and a J-beta primer mix were used. Each CDR3 protein gets one entry after TCRdb re-called the 5' RACE reads with MiXCR. Altogether 450,000 to 650,000 distinct CDR3 sequences are present, under 30% being singletons, with the ten largest covering around 10%. These data also formed part of another study, on T cells of mothers and their children.

The chain combines TRBV28 with TRBJ1-6; D ambiguous. The sequencing sample was made of blood. The receptor was derived from a boy aged 5-17 years in good health. The CDR3 is CASSGSLGNNSPLHF. CDR3 nucleotide sequence: TGTGCCAGCAGTGGGAGTCTAGGGAATAATTCGCCCCTCCACTTT.